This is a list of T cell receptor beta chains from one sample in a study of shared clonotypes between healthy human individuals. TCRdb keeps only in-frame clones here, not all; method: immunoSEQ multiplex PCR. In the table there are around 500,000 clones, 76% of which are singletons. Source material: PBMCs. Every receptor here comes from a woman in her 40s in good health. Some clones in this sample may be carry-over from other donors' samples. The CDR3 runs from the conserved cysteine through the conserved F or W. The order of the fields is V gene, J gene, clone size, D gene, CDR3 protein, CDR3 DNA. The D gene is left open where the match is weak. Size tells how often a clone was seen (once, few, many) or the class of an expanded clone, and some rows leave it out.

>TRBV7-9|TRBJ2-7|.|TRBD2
CASSARGGRTGEQYF
TGTGCCAGCAGCGCCAGGGGCGGGAGGACGGGAGAGCAGTACTTC
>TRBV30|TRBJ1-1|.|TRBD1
CAWRARGQGMFMNTEAFF
TGTGCCTGGAGGGCAAGAGGACAGGGGATGTTTATGAACACTGAAGCTTTCTTT
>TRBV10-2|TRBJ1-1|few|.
CASTELNTEAFF
TGCGCCAGCACCGAGCTGAACACTGAAGCTTTCTTT
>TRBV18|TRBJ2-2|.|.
CASSSGQRSPGELFF
TGTGCCAGCTCATCGGGACAACGGAGCCCCGGGGAGCTGTTTTTT
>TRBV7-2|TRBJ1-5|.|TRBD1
CASSRQGVSNQPQHF
TGTGCCAGCAGCCGTCAGGGGGTTAGCAATCAGCCCCAGCATTTT
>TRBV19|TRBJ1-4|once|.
CASSIGQSNEKLFF
TGTGCCAGTAGTATTGGACAGTCTAATGAAAAACTGTTTTTT
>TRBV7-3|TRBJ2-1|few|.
CASSRESRRSEQFF
TGTGCCAGCAGCCGAGAGAGCCGAAGAAGTGAGCAGTTCTTC
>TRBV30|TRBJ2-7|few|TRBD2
CAWSGSGSGVEQYF
TGTGCCTGGAGCGGAAGCGGGAGTGGTGTCGAGCAGTACTTC
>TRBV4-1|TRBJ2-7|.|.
CASSQEGLLGAYEQYF
TGCGCCAGCAGCCAAGAGGGGCTCCTAGGGGCCTACGAGCAGTACTTC
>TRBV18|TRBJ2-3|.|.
CASSPVGQGTDTQYF
TGTGCCAGCTCACCAGTGGGGCAGGGCACAGATACGCAGTATTTT
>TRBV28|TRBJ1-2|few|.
CASSLSFWGVYGYTF
TGTGCCAGCAGTTTATCCTTCTGGGGAGTCTATGGCTACACCTTC
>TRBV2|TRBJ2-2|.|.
CASQEGQKNTGELFF
TGTGCCAGCCAGGAGGGACAGAAAAACACCGGGGAGCTGTTTTTT
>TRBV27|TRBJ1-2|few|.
CASSDTAQVYGYTF
TGTGCCAGCTCCGACACGGCCCAAGTCTATGGCTACACCTTC
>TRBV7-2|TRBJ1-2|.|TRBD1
CASSSRDRAYGYTF
TGTGCCAGCAGCTCCCGGGACAGGGCATATGGCTACACCTTC
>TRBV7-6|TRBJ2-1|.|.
CASSLLVGNEQFF
TGTGCCAGCAGCTTACTAGTAGGCAATGAGCAGTTCTTC
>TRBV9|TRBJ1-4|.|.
CASSVGGVGWAEKLFF
TGTGCCAGCAGCGTAGGGGGGGTAGGTTGGGCAGAAAAACTGTTTTTT
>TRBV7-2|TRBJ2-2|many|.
CASSFKRSGELFF
TGTGCCAGCAGCTTTAAAAGGTCCGGGGAGCTGTTTTTT
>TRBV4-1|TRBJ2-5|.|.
CASSQDGLTQYF
TGCGCCAGCAGCCAAGATGGCCTGACCCAGTACTTC
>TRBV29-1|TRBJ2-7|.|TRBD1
CSVGRRDRAYEQYF
TGCAGCGTTGGCCGCCGGGACAGGGCCTACGAGCAGTACTTC
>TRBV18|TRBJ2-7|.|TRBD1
CASSPQRTGNGNEQYF
TGTGCCAGCTCACCACAACGGACAGGGAATGGTAACGAGCAGTACTTC
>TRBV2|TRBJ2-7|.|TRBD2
CASKGLASYEQYF
TGTGCCAGCAAAGGACTAGCTTCCTACGAGCAGTACTTC
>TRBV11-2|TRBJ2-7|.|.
CASSDKDYEQYF
TGTGCCAGCAGCGACAAGGATTACGAGCAGTACTTC
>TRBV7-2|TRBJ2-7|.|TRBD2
CASSSQRLAGVGEQYF
TGTGCCAGCAGCTCCCAAAGACTAGCGGGAGTAGGTGAGCAGTACTTC
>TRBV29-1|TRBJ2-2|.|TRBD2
CSVAGGGTGELFF
TGCAGCGTCGCCGGGGGGGGCACCGGGGAGCTGTTTTTT
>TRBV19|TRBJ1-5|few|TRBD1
CASSKRQGQPQHF
TGTGCCAGTAGTAAACGACAGGGGCAGCCCCAGCATTTT
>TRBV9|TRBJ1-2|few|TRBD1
CASSVRDRGSVNYGYTF
TGTGCCAGCAGCGTACGGGACAGGGGATCCGTTAACTATGGCTACACCTTC
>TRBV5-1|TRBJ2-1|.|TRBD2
CASMQTSGSVLQFF
TGCGCCAGCATGCAGACTAGCGGGAGTGTGTTGCAGTTCTTC
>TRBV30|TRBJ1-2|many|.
CAWSVSGYGYTF
TGTGCCTGGAGTGTATCTGGGTATGGCTACACCTTC
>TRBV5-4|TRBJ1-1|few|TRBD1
CASSPGQMNTEAFF
TGTGCCAGCAGCCCGGGACAGATGAATACCGAAGCTTTCTTT
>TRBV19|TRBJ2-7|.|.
CASSISVSYEQYF
TGTGCCAGTAGTATCAGCGTATCCTACGAGCAGTACTTC
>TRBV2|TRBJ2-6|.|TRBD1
CASKDRQISGANVLTF
TGTGCCAGCAAGGACAGGCAGATCTCTGGGGCCAACGTCCTGACTTTC
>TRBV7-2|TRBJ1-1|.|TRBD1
CASSRGQGGTEAFF
TGTGCCAGCAGCCGAGGACAGGGTGGGACTGAAGCTTTCTTT
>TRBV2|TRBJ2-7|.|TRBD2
CASSELAGVYEQYF
TGTGCCAGCAGTGAACTAGCGGGAGTCTACGAGCAGTACTTC
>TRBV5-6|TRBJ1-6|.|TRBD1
CASSLLDRDNSPLHF
TGTGCCAGCAGCTTACTAGACAGGGATAATTCACCCCTCCACTTT
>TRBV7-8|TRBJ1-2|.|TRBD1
CASSLNRGNYYGYTF
TGTGCCAGCAGCCTTAACAGGGGCAACTACTATGGCTACACCTTC
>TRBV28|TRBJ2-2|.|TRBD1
CASSRRTGGYTGELFF
TGTGCCAGCAGTCGCCGGACAGGGGGCTACACCGGGGAGCTGTTTTTT
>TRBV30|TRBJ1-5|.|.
CAWSGRSNQPQHF
TGTGCCTGGAGTGGACGGTCCAATCAGCCCCAGCATTTT
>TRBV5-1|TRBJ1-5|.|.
CATPRGGRGGNQPQHF
TGCGCCACGCCGAGGGGGGGGAGGGGGGGCAATCAGCCCCAGCATTTT
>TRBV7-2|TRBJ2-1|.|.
CASRSLSGRNEQFF
TGTGCCAGCAGATCGCTCAGCGGGCGGAATGAGCAGTTCTTC
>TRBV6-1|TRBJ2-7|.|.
CASNLWVSYEQYF
TGTGCCAGCAATCTGTGGGTGTCCTACGAGCAGTACTTC
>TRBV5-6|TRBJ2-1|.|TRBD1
CASSLFGQGARDYNEQFF
TGTGCCAGCAGCTTGTTTGGACAGGGGGCGCGAGACTACAATGAGCAGTTCTTC
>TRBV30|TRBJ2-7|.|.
CAWNKQVDLDEQYF
TGTGCCTGGAATAAACAGGTCGATTTAGACGAGCAGTACTTC
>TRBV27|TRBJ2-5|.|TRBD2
CASTLRGGGETQYF
TGTGCCAGCACTCTACGGGGGGGAGGGGAGACCCAGTACTTC
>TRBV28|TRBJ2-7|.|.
CASSSLSSYEQYF
TGTGCCAGCAGTTCTCTGAGCTCCTACGAGCAGTACTTC
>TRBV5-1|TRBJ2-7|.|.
CASSLAREQYF
TGCGCCAGCAGCTTGGCCCGGGAGCAGTACTTC
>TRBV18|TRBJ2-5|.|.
CASSPPSQETQYF
TGTGCCAGCTCACCACCGAGTCAAGAGACCCAGTACTTC
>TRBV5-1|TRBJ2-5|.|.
CASSFLRGGGETQYF
TGCGCCAGCTCCTTTTTAAGGGGCGGAGGAGAGACCCAGTACTTC
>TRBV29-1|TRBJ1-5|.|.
CSVGGAGQPQHF
TGCAGCGTTGGGGGGGCTGGTCAGCCCCAGCATTTT
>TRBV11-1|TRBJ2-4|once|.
CASSPPWAGASNIQYF
TGTGCCAGCAGCCCCCCCTGGGCAGGGGCCTCAAACATTCAGTACTTC
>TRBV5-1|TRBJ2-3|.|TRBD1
CASSPYRGRDTDTQYF
TGCGCCAGCAGCCCTTACAGGGGGCGGGACACAGATACGCAGTATTTT
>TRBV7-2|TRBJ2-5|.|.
CASSSRQGSGETQYF
TGTGCCAGCAGTTCCCGTCAGGGGAGCGGGGAGACCCAGTACTTC
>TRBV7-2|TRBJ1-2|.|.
CASSLAPQGEAAYTF
TGTGCCAGCAGCTTAGCCCCACAGGGTGAAGCGGCCTACACCTTC